This passage covers 15 T cell receptor beta chains from one sample sequenced in a study of identical twins. Each CDR3 protein gets one entry after TCRdb re-called the 5' RACE reads with MiXCR. The sample yields about 900,000 distinct CDR3 sequences, approximately 13% seen once. The sample also formed part of further work on yellow fever vaccine responses in identical twins.

The source material was PBMCs. These receptors all stem from a woman younger than 30 in good health.

This clonotype was counted many times. The chain carries TRBV7-9 and TRBJ1-1; D uncertain. Germline V gene data show CDR1 as SEHNR and CDR2 as FQNEAQ (reference sequence). The CDR3 is 12 amino acids. V was clipped by 5 bases and J by 5 bases, with 9 bases between them. CDR3 in DNA: TGTGCCAGCAGCATACGGTGGACTGAAGCTTTCTTT. It encodes CASSIRWTEAFF.

The genes are TRBV4-1 and TRBJ1-2; perhaps TRBD1 as D (5 bases). The V gene lost 0 bases and the J gene lost 6 bases, with 11 bases spanning the gap. CDR1 and CDR2 from the germline V gene are MGHRA and YSYEKL. CDR3 length equals 14 residues. CDR3: CASSQDLRGDGYTF. The DNA for the CDR3 is TGCGCCAGCAGCCAAGACTTGAGGGGAGATGGCTACACCTTC.

This clonotype has more than one count but fewer than ten. V gene TRBV6-1 combines with J gene TRBJ2-1; 11 nucleotides agree with TRBD2. The ends lost 6 bases at V and 3 bases at J; junction bases unmatched: 4. This CDR3 is 15 amino acids long. Germline assignment: CDR1 MNHNS and CDR2 SASEGT. The CDR3 here is CASSIAGGHYNEQFF. As DNA, the CDR3 is TGTGCCAGCAGCATAGCGGGGGGGCACTACAATGAGCAGTTCTTC.

This clonotype occurred a few times. The chain joins TRBV6-1 to TRBJ1-4, with TRBD1 matching 8 bases. Germline CDR1 MNHNS, CDR2 SASEGT. The J segment lost 8 bases and the V segment lost 6 bases, leaving 5 bases of the junction unmatched. CDR3 size: 13 residues. In DNA form, the CDR3 reads TGTGCCAGCAGGGACAGGGATACCGAAAAACTGTTTTTT. Protein sequence: CASRDRDTEKLFF.

This clonotype has ten or more counts. This chain joins TRBV20-1 and TRBJ1-6, with a tentative D call TRBD1 (6 bases). The ends were cut back, 3 bases at V and 10 bases at J, with 10 bases in the middle. CDR3 length equals 12 residues. From germline, CDR1 is DFQATT and CDR2 SNEGSKA (reference sequence). The CDR3 coding sequence is TGCAGTGCTAGGAAGGGGGGATCACCCCTCCACTTT. This sequence encodes CSARKGGSPLHF.

This clonotype appeared many times. The genes are TRBV6-1 and TRBJ1-5, with D possibly being TRBD1 (6 bases). With 6 bases removed from V and 3 bases from J, the gap between germline ends came to 12 bases. The germline gives CDR1 MNHNS, CDR2 SASEGT. The CDR3 totals 14 residues. CDR3 nucleotide sequence: TGTGCCAGCAGCCCCGGACAGCACAATCAGCCCCAGCATTTT. Translation: CASSPGQHNQPQHF.

This clonotype was recorded at least ten times. The rearrangement links TRBV12-3 or TRBV12-4 to TRBJ2-1; 8 bases line up with TRBD2. Trimming removed 7 bases from V and 0 bases from J; junction bases left unmatched: 5. The CDR3 runs to 15 residues. As DNA, the CDR3 is TGTGCCAGCAACCCCGGGGGGGGCTCCTACAATGAGCAGTTCTTC. Amino acid sequence: CASNPGGGSYNEQFF.

This clonotype was counted only a few times. This sequence joins TRBV12-3 or TRBV12-4 and TRBJ1-1; 10 positions agree with TRBD1. Germline trimming cut 3 bases from V and 6 bases from J; bases unmatched to any gene: 7. This CDR3 is 15 amino acids long. The CDR3 DNA sequence: TGTGCCAGCAGTTTGAGACAGGGGGCGATCTCTGAAGCTTTCTTT. Translating gives CASSLRQGAISEAFF.

Only a few counts were recorded for this clonotype. V is TRBV11-3 and J is TRBJ2-1, with unresolved D. The CDR3 spans 15 residues. The germline gives CDR1 SGHNT, CDR2 YENEEA. V was trimmed by 0 bases and J by 4 bases, leaving 10 bases between them. The CDR3 here is CASSLDPLLYNEQFF. Written as DNA, the CDR3 is TGTGCCAGCAGCTTAGATCCCCTGCTATACAATGAGCAGTTCTTC.

In this sample, this clonotype turned up a few times. This chain joins TRBV5-1 and TRBJ2-5; 12 nucleotides agree with TRBD2. Per germline, CDR1 SGHRS and CDR2 YFSETQ. This CDR3 comprises 17 residues. Trimming cost V 3 bases and J 4 bases; bases outside gene matches: 10. This chain's CDR3 is CASSSSSSGRVGETQYF. For the CDR3, the DNA is TGCGCCAGCAGCTCGTCCTCTAGCGGGAGGGTCGGAGAGACCCAGTACTTC.

This clonotype came up many times. The V gene is TRBV7-9, the J gene TRBJ2-1; D gene unclear. The CDR3 consists of 14 residues. The V end was cut by 3 bases, the J end by 7 bases, with 13 bases between. CDR1 and CDR2 from the germline V gene are SEHNR and FQNEAQ (reference sequence). CDR3: CASSFAGARNEQFF. The DNA for the CDR3 is TGTGCCAGCAGCTTTGCAGGCGCGCGGAATGAGCAGTTCTTC.

The table lists this clonotype with a few counts. This chain connects TRBV25-1 to TRBJ2-2, with 9 bases aligning to TRBD1. Looked up from germline, CDR1 is MGHDK and CDR2 is SYGVNS. The CDR3 runs 15 residues. Unmatched junction bases numbered 8, after V lost 5 bases and J lost 7 bases. Here the CDR3 reads CASSPGTGFIGELFF. DNA for the CDR3: TGTGCCAGCAGTCCAGGGACAGGGTTTATCGGGGAGCTGTTTTTT.

This chain links TRBV20-1 with TRBJ2-3; 9 nucleotides align to TRBD2. The CDR3 has 15 amino acids. The V segment lost 0 bases and the J segment 4 bases; nucleotides outside the gene matches: 5. Germline loops: CDR1 DFQATT, CDR2 SNEGSKA (reference sequence). In DNA, the CDR3 is TGCAGTGCTAGAGAATTAGCGGGAGTGGCAGATACGCAGTATTTT. Protein: CSARELAGVADTQYF.

Comment on this clonotype: This could be a read error, since a much larger clone is one nucleotide away. The chain joins TRBV20-1 to TRBJ2-1; TRBD2 matches at 8 bases. This CDR3 is 14 amino acids long. Germline V gene data show CDR1 as DFQATT and CDR2 as SNEGSKA (reference sequence). DNA for the CDR3: TGCAATGCTAGAGGCCTAGCGGGTTCCAATGAGCAGTTCTTC. This gives the protein CNARGLAGSNEQFF.

This clonotype was detected many times. V usage is TRBV5-1 and J usage is TRBJ2-7; D is perhaps TRBD1 (5 bases). The CDR3 runs to 15 residues. V was cut by 5 bases and J by 4 bases, with 19 bases left in between. Per the germline V gene, CDR1 is SGHRS and CDR2 is YFSETQ. CDR3 amino acids: CASRSSAGQNYEQYF. The CDR3 DNA reads as TGCGCCAGCAGGTCCTCTGCCGGACAAAATTACGAGCAGTACTTC.